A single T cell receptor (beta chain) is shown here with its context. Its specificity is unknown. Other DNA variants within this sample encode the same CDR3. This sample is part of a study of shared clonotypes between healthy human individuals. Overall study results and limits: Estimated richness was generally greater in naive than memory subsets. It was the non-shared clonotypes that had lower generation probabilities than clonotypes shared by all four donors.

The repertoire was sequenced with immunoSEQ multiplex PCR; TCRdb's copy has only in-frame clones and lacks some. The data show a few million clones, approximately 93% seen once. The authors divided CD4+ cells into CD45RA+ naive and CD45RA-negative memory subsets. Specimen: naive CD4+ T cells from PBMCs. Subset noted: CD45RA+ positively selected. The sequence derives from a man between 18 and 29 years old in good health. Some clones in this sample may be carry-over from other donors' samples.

The CDR3 region has the DNA TGTGCCATCAGTGAGGGGACTAGCGGTAGCACAGATACGCAGTATTTT. Its protein product is CAISEGTSGSTDTQYF. The chain is built from TRBV10-3 and TRBJ2-3, with 11 nucleotides matching TRBD2. CDR1 is ENHRY and CDR2 is SYGVKD in the germline V gene. The CDR3 length is 16 residues. The V and J ends lost 2 bases and 0 bases, in that order; junction bases with no gene match: 1.